Listed here is a single T cell receptor beta chain. Its antigen is unknown. The sample belongs to a study of naive and memory T cell subsets. Study results and limitations: Each distinct alpha or beta sequence counts as one clonotype.

Two oligonucleotides, mixed equimolar, formed the beta constant-region primer covering TRBC1 and TRBC2. Ligated cDNA was amplified by four rounds of PCR with nested alpha and beta constant-region primers and SP2. An oligonucleotide with the SP2 primer and a 12-nucleotide UMI was ligated to the cDNA 3' end. Via MiXCR, TCRdb re-called the UMI-ligation and nested PCR reads, giving one row per CDR3 protein. The repertoire holds 95,000 to 150,000 distinct CDR3 sequences, with 35% to 40% as singletons. The ends were cut back, 1 base at V and 1 base at J, with 4 bases in the middle. The V gene's germline CDR1 is MNHNS and CDR2 SASEGT. The CDR3 spans 13 residues.

The sequenced sample consisted of central memory CD4+ T cells from blood. V gene TRBV6-1 combines with J gene TRBJ1-1; D not resolved. This sequence originates from a human donor in good health. The CDR3 loop reads CASSEVQNTEAFF. The CDR3 DNA is TGTGCCAGCAGTGAAGTACAGAACACTGAAGCTTTCTTT.